Here is one TCR beta chain with its context. What it recognizes is unknown. This sample stems from a study of shared clonotypes between healthy human individuals. CD45RO-negative cells were positively selected for CCR7, leaving out terminally differentiated effector memory CD45RA+ cells. The assay was immunoSEQ multiplex PCR, and TCRdb's table has in-frame clones only and misses some. The sample has under 1 million clones; around 93% are singletons. V shed 4 bases and J 1 base; nucleotides not matched to a gene: 5. CDR3 length: 15 amino acids. CDR1 and CDR2 from the germline V gene are SEHNR and FQNEAQ (reference sequence). General observations from the study: Shared clonotypes across all four donors exceeded non-shared ones in generation probability.

The origin of this receptor is a young man in good health. The chain uses TRBV7-9 and TRBJ2-5; 8 nucleotides line up with TRBD1. The sample was naive CD8+ T cells sorted from blood. The CDR3 spells CASSSTGDSQETQYF. CDR3 nucleotide sequence: TGTGCCAGCAGCTCGACAGGGGATTCCCAAGAGACCCAGTACTTC.